This T cell receptor (beta chain) originates from a study of control samples from healthy donors and cancer patients (dated by TCRdb to about 2020). The CDR3, from cysteine to phenylalanine, totals 16 residues. The only DNA kept is the CDR3, 48 bases in frame from the first base. V has 4 bases trimmed and J has 5 bases trimmed; junction bases matching no gene number 12. According to the germline V gene, CDR1 reads MNHNS and CDR2 reads SASEGT. Concerning this clone: No antigen is known for it. No quality values exist for individual bases; no much larger clone is one base distant.

The library was prepared using the immunoSEQ multiplex PCR assay. Imported from immuneACCESS, the table was reduced by TCRdb to in-frame sequences with V and J called. These copies leave out some clones; in studies compared against another copy, an unresolved V gene accounts for under half, and the cause of the remainder is not known. The sample table contains 400,000 to 500,000 clones; only one count was recorded for about nine tenths of them. The ten largest clones represent around 6.5% of the sample. The receptor was derived from a man aged 40-50 years with head and neck cancer. The sequenced sample consisted of PBMCs. Recombination linked TRBV6-1 to TRBJ1-1; 8 junctional bases match TRBD1. The encoded CDR3 is CASSGDRGLANTEAFF. The sequenced DNA: TGTGCCAGCAGTGGAGACAGGGGTTTGGCGAATACTGAAGCTTTCTTT.